The present T cell receptor beta chain was sequenced within a study of cytomegalovirus exposure and HLA in healthy donors. Findings of the study overall: It was assumed in the presence/absence analyses that sequencing depth was roughly uniform across donors.

On this clone itself: The antigen is undetermined.

Trimming removed 5 bases at V and 0 bases at J, with 11 bases between. The CDR3 is 15 amino acids. CDR1 and CDR2 from the germline V gene are SGHTA and FQGTGA. All donors participated as healthy donors of bone marrow. The study ran its PCR with 60 Vbeta and 13 Jbeta primers. Generated by immunoSEQ multiplex PCR, the TCRdb table keeps only in-frame clones and is missing some. The repertoire includes 150,000 to 200,000 clones, about three quarters of them detected once, and about 14% sits in the top ten. The receptor was derived from a man over 45 in good health and CMV-seropositive. The chain joins TRBV7-3 to TRBJ2-1; D unclear. The sample consisted of PBMCs. The CDR3: CASSAVKSSYNEQFF. The CDR3, as DNA: TGTGCCAGCAGCGCCGTTAAGAGCTCCTACAATGAGCAGTTCTTC.